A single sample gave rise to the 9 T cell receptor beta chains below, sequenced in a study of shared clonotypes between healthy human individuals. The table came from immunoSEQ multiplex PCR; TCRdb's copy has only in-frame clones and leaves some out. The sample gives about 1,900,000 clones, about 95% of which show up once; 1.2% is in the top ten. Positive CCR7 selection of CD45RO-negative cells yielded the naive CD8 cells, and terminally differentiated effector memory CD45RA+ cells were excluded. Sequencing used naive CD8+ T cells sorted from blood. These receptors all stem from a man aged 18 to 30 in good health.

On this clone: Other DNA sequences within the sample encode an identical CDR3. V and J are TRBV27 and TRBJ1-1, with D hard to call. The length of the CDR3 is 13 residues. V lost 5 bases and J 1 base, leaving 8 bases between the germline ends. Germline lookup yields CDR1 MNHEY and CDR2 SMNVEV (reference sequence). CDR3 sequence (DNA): TGTGCCAGCAGTCCTACGGGGAACACTGAAGCTTTCTTT. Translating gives CASSPTGNTEAFF.

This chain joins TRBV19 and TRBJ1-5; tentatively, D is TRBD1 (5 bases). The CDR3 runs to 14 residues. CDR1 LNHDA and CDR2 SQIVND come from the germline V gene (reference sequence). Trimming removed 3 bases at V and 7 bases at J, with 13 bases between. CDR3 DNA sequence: TGTGCCAGTAGTATTGGGGACTTAACACAGCCCCAGCATTTT. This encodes CASSIGDLTQPQHF.

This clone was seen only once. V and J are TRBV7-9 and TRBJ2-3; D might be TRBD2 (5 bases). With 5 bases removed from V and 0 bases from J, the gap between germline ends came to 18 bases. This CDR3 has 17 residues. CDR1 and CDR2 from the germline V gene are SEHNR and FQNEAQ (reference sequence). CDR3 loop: CASSPPRGATSTDTQYF. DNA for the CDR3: TGTGCCAGCAGCCCACCACGGGGAGCAACTAGCACAGATACGCAGTATTTT.

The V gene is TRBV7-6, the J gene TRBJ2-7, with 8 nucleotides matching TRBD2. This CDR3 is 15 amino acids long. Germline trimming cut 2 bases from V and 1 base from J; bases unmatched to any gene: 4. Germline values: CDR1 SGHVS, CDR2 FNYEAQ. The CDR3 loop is CASSLYGGGSYEQYF. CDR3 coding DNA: TGTGCCAGCAGCTTATACGGCGGGGGGTCCTACGAGCAGTACTTC.

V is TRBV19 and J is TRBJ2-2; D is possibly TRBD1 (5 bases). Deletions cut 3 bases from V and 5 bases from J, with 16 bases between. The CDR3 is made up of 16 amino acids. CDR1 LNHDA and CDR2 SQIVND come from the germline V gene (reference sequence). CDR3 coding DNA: TGTGCCAGTAGTATGACCCTCAGGGTGTTTACCGGGGAGCTGTTTTTT. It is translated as CASSMTLRVFTGELFF.

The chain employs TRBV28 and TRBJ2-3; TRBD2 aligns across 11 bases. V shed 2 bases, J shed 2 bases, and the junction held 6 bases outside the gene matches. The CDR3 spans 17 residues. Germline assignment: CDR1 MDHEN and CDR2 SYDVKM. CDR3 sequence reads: CASSLLGLADLTDTQYF. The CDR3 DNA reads TGTGCCAGCAGTTTACTGGGACTAGCGGACCTCACAGATACGCAGTATTTT. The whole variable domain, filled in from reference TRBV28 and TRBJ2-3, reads DVKVTQSSRYLVKRTGEKVFLECVQDMDHENMFWYRQDPGLGLRLIYFSYDVKMKEKGDIPEGYSVSREKKERFSLILESASTNQTSMYLCASSLLGLADLTDTQYFGPGTRLTVL.

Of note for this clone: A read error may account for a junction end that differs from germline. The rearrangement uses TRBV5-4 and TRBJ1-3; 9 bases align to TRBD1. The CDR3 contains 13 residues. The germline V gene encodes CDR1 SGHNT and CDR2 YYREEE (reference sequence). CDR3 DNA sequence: TGTGCCAGCAGCTTGTGCCCCAACCGGGACAGGGCTTTT. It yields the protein CASSLCPNRDRAF.

CDR3 in amino acids: CASSLGPGVESFYEQYF. In nucleotides, the CDR3 is TGTGCCAGCAGCTTAGGTCCAGGGGTCGAGTCCTTTTACGAGCAGTACTTC. The chain recombines TRBV7-2 with TRBJ2-7, with a possible D match to TRBD1 (6 bases). This CDR3 has 17 residues. Germline CDR1 and CDR2: SGHTA and FQGNSA. The V gene lost 1 base and the J gene lost 4 bases, with 20 bases spanning the gap.

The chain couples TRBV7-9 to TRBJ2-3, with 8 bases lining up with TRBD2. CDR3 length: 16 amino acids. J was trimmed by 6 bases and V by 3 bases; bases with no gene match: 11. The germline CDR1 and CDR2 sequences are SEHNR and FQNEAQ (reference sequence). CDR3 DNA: TGTGCCAGCAGCTTCCCTCTGAGCGGGGGTGAGGATACGCAGTATTTT. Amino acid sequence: CASSFPLSGGEDTQYF.